The clone carrying this T cell receptor (beta chain) was detected ten times or more. Its specificity is not known. The data were obtained in a study of early T cells in non-severe SARS-CoV-2 infection. Study overall: Alpha and beta chains were unpaired, from unsorted whole-blood bulk RNA.

Individual cDNA molecules were tagged with unique molecular identifiers. MiXCR, applied by TCRdb to the 5' RACE reads, yields one record per CDR3 protein. The sample consists of about 76,000 distinct CDR3 sequences, around 10% of them appearing once. Broader study findings: Anti-spike CD8 specificities were favored by VDJdb matching, whose results missed private and CD4 specificities.

The V end lost 4 bases, the J end lost 3 bases, and 12 bases lay between the germline ends. The CDR3 has 14 amino acids. Germline V gene sequence: CDR1 SGHVS, CDR2 FQNEAQ. This sequence was found in an adult who was a healthcare worker with PCR-confirmed SARS-CoV-2 infection or an uninfected control (not recorded which). Sequencing was performed on whole blood. The chain combines TRBV7-8 with TRBJ1-1, with D unresolved. The CDR3 loop is CASSSEVGYTEAFF. The CDR3 nucleotides are TGTGCCAGCAGCTCAGAAGTGGGCTACACTGAAGCTTTCTTT.